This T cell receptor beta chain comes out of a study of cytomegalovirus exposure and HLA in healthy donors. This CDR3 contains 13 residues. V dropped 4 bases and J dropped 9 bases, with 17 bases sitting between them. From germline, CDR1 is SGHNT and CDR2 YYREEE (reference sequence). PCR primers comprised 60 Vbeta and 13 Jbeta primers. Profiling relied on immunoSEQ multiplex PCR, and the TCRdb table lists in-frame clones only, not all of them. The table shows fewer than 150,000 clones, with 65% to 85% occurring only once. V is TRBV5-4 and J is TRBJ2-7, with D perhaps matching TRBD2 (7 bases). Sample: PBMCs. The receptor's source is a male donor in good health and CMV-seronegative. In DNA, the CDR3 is TGTGCCAGCAGCCTGCTCGGGGGGCGGGGGCAGTACTTC. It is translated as CASSLLGGRGQYF.